This paragraph covers one T cell receptor beta chain sequence. This entry is derived from a study of CD8 T cells in Susac syndrome. Study summary: When blood was drawn, the patients with Susac syndrome were therapy-naive, on corticosteroids, or on intravenous immunoglobulin alone.

cDNA came from about 0.51 to 1 ug RNA primed by random hexamers. One entry per CDR3 protein, called by TCRdb with MiXCR from the immunoSEQ multiplex PCR reads. The sample has 200,000 to 300,000 distinct CDR3 sequences, about 95% seen once. Both CD4+ and CD8+ T cells were negatively isolated, and TEMRA cells underwent FACS enrichment. The CDR3 covers 15 residues. Germline loops: CDR1 LNHDA, CDR2 SQIVND (reference sequence). V shed 1 base and J 7 bases; nucleotides not matched to a gene: 6. This TCR derives from a human donor with Susac syndrome. The chain combines TRBV19 with TRBJ1-5; 8 bases are shared with TRBD1. Specimen: CD4+ T cells from PBMCs. The CDR3: CASSIGQGMKQPQHF. The CDR3 DNA follows: TGTGCCAGTAGTATAGGACAGGGGATGAAGCAGCCCCAGCATTTT.